This T cell receptor beta chain was recovered during a study of CD4+ T cells in melanoma. Some clones are missing from TCRdb's copy, which holds only in-frame ones; the method was immunoSEQ multiplex PCR. The data show roughly 110,000 clones, around 92% seen once. CDR3 length equals 15 residues. The germline CDR1 and CDR2 sequences are SNHLY and FYNNEI. With 8 bases removed from V and 2 bases from J, the gap between germline ends came to 16 bases. General study results and limits: A reported correlation linked neoantigen-specific CD4+ T cells to CD8+, macrophage and B cell function. Reportedly, melanoma neoantigen-specific CD4+ T cells showed varied differentiation states.

This clone is a singleton in its sample. Its target is unknown. The source of this sequence is a human donor with melanoma. The rearrangement links TRBV2 to TRBJ1-5; TRBD1 is a possible D gene (5 bases). The sequenced sample consisted of peripheral blood. The CDR3 region has the DNA TGTGCCAGCTCCGAACGGGGGGGAGGCAATCAGCCCCAGCATTTT. Residues: CASSERGGGNQPQHF.